The entry below gives a single T cell receptor (beta chain) sequence along with its context. Its antigen is unknown. These data originate in a study of OX40 agonist ivuxolimab in advanced cancers. Looking at the study overall: Patients were treated with ivuxolimab, an agonistic anti-OX40 (CD134) antibody. Of the participants, approximately 36% had some prior anti-PD-1, anti-PD-L1 or anti-CTLA-4 therapy, which was allowed. Study-level results: Compared with others, partial responders at 0.1-3.0 mg/kg displayed clonal expansion among the lowest.

The table came from immunoSEQ multiplex PCR; TCRdb's copy has only in-frame clones and leaves some out. The repertoire holds approximately 20,000 clones, with around nine tenths as singletons. Per germline, CDR1 SGHVT and CDR2 SQSDAQ. The CDR3 totals 15 residues. V lost 6 bases, J lost 5 bases, and 17 bases lay in between. The TCR comes from an adult with an advanced solid tumor such as melanoma, head and neck, liver or kidney cancer. Sample: CD4+ or CD8+ T cells sorted from blood, taken in a trial of the OX40 agonist ivuxolimab. V is TRBV7-4 and J is TRBJ1-5; D perhaps matches TRBD1 (5 bases). CDR3 coding DNA: TGTGCCAGCAGTTCCACAGGTCCCGGGGATCAGCCCCAGCATTTT. Its translation is CASSSTGPGDQPQHF.